Sequencing of this T cell receptor (beta chain) was carried out in a study of PD-1 blockade in classical Hodgkin lymphoma. Whole-study results and caveats: Reported baseline diversity: healthy donors highest, relapsed/refractory patients lowest.

The table came from immunoSEQ multiplex PCR; TCRdb's copy has only in-frame clones and leaves some out. The sample lists 20,000 to 25,000 clones, 72% seen once, with about 1.2% in the top ten. The CDR3 contains 14 residues. Trimming left V 5 bases short and J 5 bases short, with 15 bases between. The V gene's germline CDR1 is SGHTA and CDR2 FQGNSA. The sample's time point: cycle 4 day 1 (C4D1), after 5 to 7 weeks of nivolumab. In every patient, relapse followed autologous stem cell transplantation, while exposure to brentuximab vedotin differed. From thawed PBMCs, CD4+ T cells were purified using magnetic negative selection. A remark on this clone: Its antigen is currently unknown.

The V gene is TRBV7-2, the J gene TRBJ1-1; no reliable D call. The source is a human donor with classical Hodgkin lymphoma. Sequenced here: CD4+ T cells from blood, sampled before the fourth cycle of nivolumab. In DNA form, the CDR3 reads TGTGCCAGCAGCCCCTACGGCCAGGCGACTGAAGCTTTCTTT. Protein: CASSPYGQATEAFF.